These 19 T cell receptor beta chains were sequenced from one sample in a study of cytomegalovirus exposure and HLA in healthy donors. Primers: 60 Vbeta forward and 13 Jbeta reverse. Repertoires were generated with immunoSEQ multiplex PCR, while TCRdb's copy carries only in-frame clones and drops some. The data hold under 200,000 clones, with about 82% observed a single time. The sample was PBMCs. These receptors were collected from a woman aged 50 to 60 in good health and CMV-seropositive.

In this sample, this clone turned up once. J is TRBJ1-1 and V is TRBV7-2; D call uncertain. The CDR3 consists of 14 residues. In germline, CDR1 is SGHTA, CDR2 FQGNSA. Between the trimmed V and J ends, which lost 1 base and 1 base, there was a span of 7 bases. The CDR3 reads CASSLGRQNTEAFF. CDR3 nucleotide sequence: TGTGCCAGCAGCTTAGGCAGACAGAACACTGAAGCTTTCTTT. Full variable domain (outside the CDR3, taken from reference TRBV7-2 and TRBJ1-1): GAGVSQSPSNKVTEKGKDVELRCDPISGHTALYWYRQSLGQGLEFLIYFQGNSAPDKSGLPSDRFSAERTGGSVSTLTIQRTQQEDSAVYLCASSLGRQNTEAFFGQGTRLTVV.

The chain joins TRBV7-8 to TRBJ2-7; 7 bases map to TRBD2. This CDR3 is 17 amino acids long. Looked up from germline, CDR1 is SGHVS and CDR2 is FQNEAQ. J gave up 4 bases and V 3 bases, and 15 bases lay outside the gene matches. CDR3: CASSFREVPGLTYEQYF. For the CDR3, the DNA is TGTGCCAGCAGCTTTCGGGAGGTTCCGGGACTAACATACGAGCAGTACTTC.

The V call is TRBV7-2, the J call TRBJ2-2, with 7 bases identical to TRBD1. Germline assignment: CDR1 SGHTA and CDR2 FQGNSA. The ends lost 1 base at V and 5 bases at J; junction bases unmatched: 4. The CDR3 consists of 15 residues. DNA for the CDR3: TGTGCCAGCAGCTTAGGAGACAGGGCGACCGGGGAGCTGTTTTTT. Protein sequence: CASSLGDRATGELFF.

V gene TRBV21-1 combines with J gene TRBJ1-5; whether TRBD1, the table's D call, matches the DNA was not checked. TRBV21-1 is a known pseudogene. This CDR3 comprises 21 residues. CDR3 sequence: CASSKSPGQDRGDYSNQPQHF. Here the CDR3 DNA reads TGTGCCAGCAGTAAAAGTCCCGGACAAGACAGGGGGGATTATAGCAATCAGCCCCAGCATTTT.

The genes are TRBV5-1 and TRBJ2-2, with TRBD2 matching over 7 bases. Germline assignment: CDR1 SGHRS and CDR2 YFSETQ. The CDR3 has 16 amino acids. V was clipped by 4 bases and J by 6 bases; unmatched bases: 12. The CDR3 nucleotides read TGCGCCAGCAGCATGTCCTCCAGGGAGGGATCCGGGGAGCTGTTTTTT. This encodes CASSMSSREGSGELFF.

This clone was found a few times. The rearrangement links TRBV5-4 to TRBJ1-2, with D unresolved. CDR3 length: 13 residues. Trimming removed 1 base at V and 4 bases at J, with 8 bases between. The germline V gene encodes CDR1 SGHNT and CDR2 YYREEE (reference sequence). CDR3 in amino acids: CASSLPSLYGYTF. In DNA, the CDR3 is TGTGCCAGCAGCTTGCCCAGTCTCTATGGCTACACCTTC. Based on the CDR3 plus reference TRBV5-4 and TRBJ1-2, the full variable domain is ETGVTQSPTHLIKTRGQQVTLRCSSQSGHNTVSWYQQALGQGPQFIFQYYREEENGRGNFPPRFSGLQFPNYSSELNVNALELDDSALYLCASSLPSLYGYTFGSGTRLTVV.

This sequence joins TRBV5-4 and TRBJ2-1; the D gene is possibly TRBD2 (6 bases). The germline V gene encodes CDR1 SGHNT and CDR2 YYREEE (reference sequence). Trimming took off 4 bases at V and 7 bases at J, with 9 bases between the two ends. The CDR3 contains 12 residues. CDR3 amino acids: CASSRERNEQFF. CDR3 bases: TGTGCCAGCAGCCGGGAGAGGAATGAGCAGTTCTTC. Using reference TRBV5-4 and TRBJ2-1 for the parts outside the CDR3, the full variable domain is ETGVTQSPTHLIKTRGQQVTLRCSSQSGHNTVSWYQQALGQGPQFIFQYYREEENGRGNFPPRFSGLQFPNYSSELNVNALELDDSALYLCASSRERNEQFFGPGTRLTVL.

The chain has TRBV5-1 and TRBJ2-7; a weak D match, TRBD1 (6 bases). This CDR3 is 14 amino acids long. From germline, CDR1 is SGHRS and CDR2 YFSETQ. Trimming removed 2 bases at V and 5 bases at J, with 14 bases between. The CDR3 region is CASSFLSTGDEQYF. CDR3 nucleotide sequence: TGCGCCAGCAGCTTCCTATCGACAGGTGACGAGCAGTACTTC.

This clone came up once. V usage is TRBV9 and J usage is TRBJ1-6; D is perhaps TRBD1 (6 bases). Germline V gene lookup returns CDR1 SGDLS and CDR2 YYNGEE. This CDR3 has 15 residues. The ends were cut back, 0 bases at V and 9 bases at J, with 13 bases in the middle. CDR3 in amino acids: CASSVEGQGTSPLHF. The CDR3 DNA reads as TGTGCCAGCAGCGTAGAGGGGCAGGGGACTTCACCCCTCCACTTT.

Here the CDR3 DNA reads TGTGCCAGACGAGGGTCCCATGGCTACACCTTC. Protein: CARRGSHGYTF. This chain links TRBV30 with TRBJ1-2; D call uncertain. This CDR3 has 11 amino acids. CDR1 is GTSNPN, CDR2 SVGIG, per germline (reference sequence). Between the trimmed V and J ends, which lost 8 bases and 6 bases, there was a span of 13 bases.

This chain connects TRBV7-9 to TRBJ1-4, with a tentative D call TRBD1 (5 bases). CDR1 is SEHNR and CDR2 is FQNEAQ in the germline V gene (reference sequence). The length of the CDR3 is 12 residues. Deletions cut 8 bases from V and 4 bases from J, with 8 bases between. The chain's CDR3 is CASGGDNEKLFF. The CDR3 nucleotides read TGTGCCAGCGGGGGGGATAATGAAAAACTGTTTTTT.

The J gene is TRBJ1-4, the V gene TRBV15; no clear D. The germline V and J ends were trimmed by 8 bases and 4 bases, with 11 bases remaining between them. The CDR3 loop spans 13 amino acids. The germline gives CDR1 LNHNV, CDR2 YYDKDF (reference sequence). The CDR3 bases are TGTGCCACCTCCGGAGGTCATAATGAAAAACTGTTTTTT. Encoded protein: CATSGGHNEKLFF.

CDR3 in amino acids: CSVEGTDRLQFF. The CDR3 DNA reads TGCAGCGTTGAAGGGACAGACCGATTGCAGTTCTTC. The chain employs TRBV29-1 and TRBJ2-1; D is possibly TRBD1 (6 bases). CDR1 and CDR2 (germline): SQVTM, ANQGSEA. Between the trimmed V and J ends, which lost 1 base and 12 bases, there was a span of 13 bases. This CDR3 has 12 residues.

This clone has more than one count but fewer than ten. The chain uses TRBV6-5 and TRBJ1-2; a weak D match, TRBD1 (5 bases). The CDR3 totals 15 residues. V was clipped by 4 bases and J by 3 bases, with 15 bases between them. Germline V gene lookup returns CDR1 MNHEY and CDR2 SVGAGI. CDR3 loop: CASSLDTSRHYGYTF. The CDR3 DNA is TGTGCCAGCAGTTTGGACACCTCGAGGCACTATGGCTACACCTTC.

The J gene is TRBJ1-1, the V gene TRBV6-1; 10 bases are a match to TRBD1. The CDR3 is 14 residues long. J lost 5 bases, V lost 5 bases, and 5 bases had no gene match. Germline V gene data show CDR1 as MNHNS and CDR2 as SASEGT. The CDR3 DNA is TGTGCCAGCAGTACGGGACAGGGGTGGACTGAAGCTTTCTTT. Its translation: CASSTGQGWTEAFF.

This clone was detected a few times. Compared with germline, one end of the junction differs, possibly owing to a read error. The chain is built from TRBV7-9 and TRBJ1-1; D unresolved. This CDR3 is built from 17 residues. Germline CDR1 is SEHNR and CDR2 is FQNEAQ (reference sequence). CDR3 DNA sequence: TGTTCCAGCAGCTTAGCTTACCGAAAGCTCATGAACACTGAAGCTTTCTTT. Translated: CSSSLAYRKLMNTEAFF.

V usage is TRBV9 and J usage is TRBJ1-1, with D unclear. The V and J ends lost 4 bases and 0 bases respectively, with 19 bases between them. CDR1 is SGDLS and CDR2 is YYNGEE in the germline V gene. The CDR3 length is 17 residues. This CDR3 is CASSTPGMGSMNTEAFF. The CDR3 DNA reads TGTGCCAGCAGCACACCCGGGATGGGCTCCATGAACACTGAAGCTTTCTTT.

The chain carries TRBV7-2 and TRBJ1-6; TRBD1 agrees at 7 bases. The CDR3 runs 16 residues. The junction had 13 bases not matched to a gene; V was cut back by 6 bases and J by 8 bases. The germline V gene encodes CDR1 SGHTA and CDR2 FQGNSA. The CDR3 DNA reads TGTGCCAGCAGTCGACAGGGAATCGGGGCCGATTCACCCCTCCACTTT. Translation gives CASSRQGIGADSPLHF.

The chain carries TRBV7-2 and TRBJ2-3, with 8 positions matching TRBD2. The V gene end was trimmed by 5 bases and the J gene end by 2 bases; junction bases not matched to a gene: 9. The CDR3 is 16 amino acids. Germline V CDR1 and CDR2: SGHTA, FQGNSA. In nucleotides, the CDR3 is TGTGCCAGCAGCGCACCGGGACTAGGGGCCACAGATACGCAGTATTTT. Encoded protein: CASSAPGLGATDTQYF.